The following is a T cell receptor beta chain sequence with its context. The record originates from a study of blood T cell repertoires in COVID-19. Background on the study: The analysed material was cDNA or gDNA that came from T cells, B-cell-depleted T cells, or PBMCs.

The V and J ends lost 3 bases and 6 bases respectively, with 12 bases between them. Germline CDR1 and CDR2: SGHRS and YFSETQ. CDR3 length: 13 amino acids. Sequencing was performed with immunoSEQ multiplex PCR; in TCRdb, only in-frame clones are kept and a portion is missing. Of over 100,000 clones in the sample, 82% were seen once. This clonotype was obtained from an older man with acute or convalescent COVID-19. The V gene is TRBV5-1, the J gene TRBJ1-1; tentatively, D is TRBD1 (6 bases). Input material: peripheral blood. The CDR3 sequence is CASSSGGFPEAFF. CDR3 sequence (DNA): TGCGCCAGCAGCTCGGGGGGCTTCCCTGAAGCTTTCTTT.